This T cell receptor (beta chain) was captured by sequencing in a study of beta chain features in type 1 diabetes. Sequencing targeted expressed TCRB transcripts, as all isolated RNA had been reverse transcribed. Each sample of naive, central memory or regulatory T cells had, on average, about 3.57 million reads. Method: immunoSEQ multiplex PCR; TCRdb's copy keeps in-frame clones and lacks some. In the table there are more than 250,000 clones, roughly a quarter of which are singletons. The CDR3 has 14 residues. V gave up 6 bases and J gave up 3 bases, with 14 bases separating them. Germline V lookup: CDR1 MDHEN, CDR2 SYDVKM. Study observations and caveats: cDNA sequencing could over-represent cells with high TCR expression. When Type 1 diabetes patients were examined, their TCRB CDR3s proved moderately but significantly shorter in all four CD4+ subsets. Fewer insertions but more deletions were seen at VDJ junctions in type 1 diabetes patients.

Remarks on this clone: Antigen: not known.

The rearrangement uses TRBV28 and TRBJ1-2; maybe TRBD1 (6 bases). This receptor was identified in a woman between 25 and 40 years old with type 1 diabetes. What was sequenced was naive CD4+ T cells from blood. The CDR3 protein is CASRNPGEHYGYTF. The CDR3 DNA is TGTGCCAGCAGGAACCCAGGGGAACACTATGGCTACACCTTC.